The clone carrying this TCR beta chain has a handful of counts. The data derive from a study of blood T cell repertoires in COVID-19. Seattle's enrolled individuals joined amid active infection and were then monitored longitudinally. Generated by immunoSEQ multiplex PCR, the TCRdb table keeps only in-frame clones and is missing some. The sample includes roughly 180,000 clones, about three quarters of them seen just once. The receptor comes from an elderly woman with COVID-19, enrolled during active disease. The material sequenced was peripheral blood.

The CDR3 here is CASSQHLTIGGNTIYF. The CDR3 DNA is TGTGCCAGCAGCCAACACCTAACTATAGGTGGAAACACCATATATTTT. This chain joins TRBV11-3 and TRBJ1-3; D gene uncertain. Germline V gene lookup returns CDR1 SGHNT and CDR2 YENEEA. This CDR3 has 16 amino acids. Trimming stripped 5 bases from V and 3 bases from J, with 17 bases between.